Listed below are T cell receptor beta chains from one sample, sequenced in a study of blood T cell repertoires in COVID-19. The table came from immunoSEQ multiplex PCR; TCRdb's copy has only in-frame clones and leaves some out. This table has 200,000 or so clones, 75% to 90% appearing once. Sequenced material: PBMCs or T cells enriched from blood (not recorded which). These TCRs come from a woman aged 18-29 years in a cohort exposed to, infected with or recovered from COVID-19 (not recorded which). The CDR3 runs from the conserved cysteine through the conserved F or W. D genes are given only for firm matches. Only part of the rows carry a size: once, few, many, or a class if the clone is expanded.

V gene	D gene	J gene	clone size	CDR3 length	CDR3 protein
TRBV9	TRBD1	TRBJ1-1	.	13	CASSPRQGFEAFF
TRBV2	.	TRBJ2-7	few	15	CASRDPVGGVGEQYF
TRBV28	.	TRBJ1-5	.	14	CASSTLQVGQPQHF
TRBV5-1	TRBD1	TRBJ2-7	.	15	CASKIAGQAYYEQYF
TRBV7-2	.	TRBJ1-2	.	15	CASSPGLQGPYGYTF
TRBV6-1	.	TRBJ1-4	.	16	CASSEMWGGADEKLFF
TRBV6-1	TRBD1	TRBJ2-7	once	17	CASSEYPADRALNEQYF
TRBV5-4	TRBD2	TRBJ2-1	.	14	CASRPGLGFNEQFF
TRBV7-9	TRBD1	TRBJ1-5	.	15	CASSQDRGRDQPQHF
TRBV4-1	.	TRBJ2-3	.	16	CASSHEGSVRTDTQYF
TRBV11-3	TRBD1	TRBJ2-7	.	14	CASSLSGTGVEQYF
TRBV6-2/TRBV6-3	.	TRBJ1-1	once	14	CASSYSEKNTEAFF
TRBV5-1	.	TRBJ2-2	.	15	CASSSAGRVTGELFF
TRBV6-5	.	TRBJ1-1	once	15	CASSYSGTMNTEAFF
TRBV6-5	TRBD1	TRBJ1-1	.	14	CASSIDREDTEAFF
TRBV28	TRBD1	TRBJ1-4	.	12	CASRQGAAKLFF
TRBV19	.	TRBJ2-7	.	15	CASSINFGGLGEQYF